A single sample gave rise to the 19 T cell receptor beta chains below, sequenced in a study of OX40 agonist ivuxolimab in advanced cancers. Profiled with immunoSEQ multiplex PCR; TCRdb holds only in-frame clones, not every one. The table records just under 95,000 clones, around 86% of them present only once. Source: CD4+ or CD8+ T cells sorted from blood, taken in a trial of the OX40 agonist ivuxolimab. The source is an adult with an advanced solid tumor such as melanoma, head and neck, liver or kidney cancer.

This chain connects TRBV7-3 to TRBJ1-1; D gene unclear. Germline assignment: CDR1 SGHTA and CDR2 FQGTGA. Trimming pared 6 bases from V and 11 bases from J, leaving 19 bases between. The CDR3 contains 13 residues. CDR3 loop: CASRAAGGFVAFF. CDR3 coding DNA: TGTGCCAGCAGAGCGGCGGGAGGGTTTGTTGCTTTCTTT.

The chain combines TRBV6-5 with TRBJ1-5; D is possibly TRBD1 (6 bases). V was pared by 6 bases and J by 4 bases, with 13 bases between. Germline values: CDR1 MNHEY, CDR2 SVGAGI. The CDR3 runs 14 residues. In DNA form, the CDR3 reads TGTGCCAGCAGACCCGGACAGAAAAATCAGCCCCAGCATTTT. Residues: CASRPGQKNQPQHF.

The chain employs TRBV11-2 and TRBJ1-2; TRBD1 agrees at 8 bases. This CDR3 contains 16 residues. CDR1 is SGHAT and CDR2 is FQNNGV in the germline V gene. J was trimmed by 8 bases and V by 1 base; bases with no gene match: 12. The CDR3 bases are TGTGCCAGCAGCTTAGGGGCGGGACAGGTGCCGAAGGGCTACACCTTC. Amino acids: CASSLGAGQVPKGYTF. The complete variable domain, with remaining parts taken from reference TRBV11-2 and TRBJ1-2, reads EAGVAQSPRYKIIEKRQSVAFWCNPISGHATLYWYQQILGQGPKLLIQFQNNGVVDDSQLPKDRFSAERLKGVDSTLKIQPAKLEDSAVYLCASSLGAGQVPKGYTFGSGTRLTVV.

This chain uses TRBV5-1 with TRBJ2-1; 12 bases agree with TRBD2. Germline values: CDR1 SGHRS, CDR2 YFSETQ. The CDR3 runs to 15 residues. The ends lost 4 bases at V and 8 bases at J; junction bases unmatched: 7. CDR3 nucleotide sequence: TGCGCCAGCAGCGACCTAGCGGGGGGGCTCGATGAGCAGTTCTTC. Protein sequence: CASSDLAGGLDEQFF.

For the CDR3, the DNA is TGTGCCAGCAGACAAGACACCTCGAACACCGGGGAGCTGTTTTTT. It encodes CASRQDTSNTGELFF. The V gene is TRBV7-6, the J gene TRBJ2-2, with D unclear. Germline V gives CDR1 SGHVS, CDR2 FNYEAQ. The CDR3 consists of 15 residues. Trimming took off 6 bases at V and 0 bases at J, with 11 bases between the two ends.

The chain combines TRBV12-5 with TRBJ2-6; a possible D gene is TRBD2 (5 bases). Per the germline V gene, CDR1 is LGHNT and CDR2 is FRNRAP. The ends were cut back, 1 base at V and 2 bases at J, with 12 bases in the middle. The CDR3 is made up of 17 amino acids. CDR3 in amino acids: CASGLDQLGPGANVLTF. The CDR3 nucleotides read TGTGCTAGTGGTTTGGACCAACTAGGCCCTGGGGCCAACGTCCTGACTTTC.

A note on this clone: One end of the junction varies from germline; a read error may be responsible. V is TRBV25-1 and J is TRBJ1-1; D possibly corresponds to TRBD1 (6 bases). From germline, CDR1 is MGHDK and CDR2 SYGVNS. The CDR3 is 14 amino acids. CDR3 loop: CASSEITGNAEAFF. The CDR3 region has the DNA TGTGCCAGCAGTGAAATCACAGGGAACGCTGAAGCTTTCTTT.

The chain combines TRBV14 with TRBJ2-1; 7 bases line up with TRBD1. Germline CDR1 and CDR2: SGHDN and FVKESK. This CDR3 is built from 16 residues. V was pared by 4 bases and J by 7 bases, with 13 bases of the junction left unmatched. Written as DNA, the CDR3 is TGTGCCAGCAGCCTTAAAAGGGGGCTTCGGGGAAATGAGCAGTTCTTC. Its protein product is CASSLKRGLRGNEQFF.

The chain employs TRBV19 and TRBJ1-3; perhaps TRBD1 as D (5 bases). The germline V gene encodes CDR1 LNHDA and CDR2 SQIVND (reference sequence). This CDR3 is 14 amino acids long. V was cut by 5 bases and J by 0 bases, with 8 bases left in between. The CDR3 region is CASSGGISGNTIYF. The CDR3 bases are TGTGCCAGTAGTGGGGGGATCTCTGGAAACACCATATATTTT.

The chain is built from TRBV5-1 and TRBJ2-5; D gene uncertain. CDR3 length equals 15 residues. The germline V gene has CDR1 SGHRS and CDR2 YFSETQ. V lost 1 base to trimming and J lost 2 bases, with 12 bases between them. CDR3 in amino acids: CASSLLGIEQETQYF. CDR3 DNA sequence: TGCGCCAGCAGCTTGCTAGGAATAGAACAAGAGACCCAGTACTTC.

The chain combines TRBV6-1 with TRBJ2-1, with D perhaps assigned TRBD1 or TRBD2 (5 bases each). Germline lookup yields CDR1 MNHNS and CDR2 SASEGT. The CDR3 contains 17 residues. Trimming took 3 bases from V and 6 from J, leaving 21 bases between them. In DNA, the CDR3 is TGTGCCAGCAGTGACCCGGGGCCCCTGGGCGGAAGCAATGAGCAGTTCTTC. Protein: CASSDPGPLGGSNEQFF.

The chain is built from TRBV6-6 and TRBJ2-7; TRBD2 agrees at 7 bases. J lost 1 base, V lost 11 bases, and 8 bases had no gene match. Germline V gene sequence: CDR1 MNHNY, CDR2 SVGAGI (reference sequence). The CDR3 sequence is 13 residues long. Here the CDR3 DNA reads TGTGCCGCAAAGCGGGACGGATCCTACGAGCAGTACTTC. Its translation: CAAKRDGSYEQYF.

The V call is TRBV9, the J call TRBJ1-1; D is possibly TRBD1 (5 bases). The CDR3 length is 17 residues. Deletions cut 0 bases from V and 2 bases from J, with 17 bases between. Germline CDR1 SGDLS, CDR2 YYNGEE. The CDR3 DNA is TGTGCCAGCAGCGTAGTACCGGGTGGGGCGATTAACACTGAAGCTTTCTTT. Translated: CASSVVPGGAINTEAFF.

This clone was recorded once. The J gene is TRBJ2-1, the V gene TRBV10-3; 9 nucleotides match TRBD2. Germline V gene lookup returns CDR1 ENHRY and CDR2 SYGVKD. The CDR3 spans 17 residues. V trimming: 2 bases; J trimming: 4 bases; junction bases outside the gene matches: 9. The CDR3 DNA reads TGTGCCATCAGTGAGCCCCCCGGCGGGGGGGGTTACAATGAGCAGTTCTTC. Its protein product is CAISEPPGGGGYNEQFF.

The CDR3 DNA sequence: TGTGCCAGCAGTATTGACAACTCTGGAAACACCATATATTTT. Amino acid sequence: CASSIDNSGNTIYF. This chain joins TRBV6-5 and TRBJ1-3, with D unclear. This CDR3 spans 14 amino acids. Trimming removed 5 bases at V and 0 bases at J, with 8 bases between. Germline values: CDR1 MNHEY, CDR2 SVGAGI.

This chain joins TRBV9 and TRBJ2-2; D perhaps matches TRBD1 (5 bases). The CDR3 contains 15 residues. Per the germline V gene, CDR1 is SGDLS and CDR2 is YYNGEE. The V end lost 0 bases, the J end lost 6 bases, and 12 bases lay between the germline ends. CDR3 sequence (DNA): TGTGCCAGCAGCGTAGAGTTAAGGGGCGCCGGGGAGCTGTTTTTT. Its protein product is CASSVELRGAGELFF.

Worth noting for this clone: Other DNA variants within this sample encode the same CDR3. The chain employs TRBV11-2 and TRBJ2-7; 9 bases align to TRBD2. The length of the CDR3 is 14 residues. The germline gives CDR1 SGHAT, CDR2 FQNNGV. J gave up 7 bases and V 4 bases, and 8 bases lay outside the gene matches. CDR3 residues: CASSSLAGGLEQYF. The CDR3 bases are TGTGCCAGCAGCTCCCTGGCGGGGGGGTTAGAGCAGTACTTC.

The rearrangement joins TRBV9 to TRBJ2-7; D is uncertain. CDR1 is SGDLS, CDR2 YYNGEE, per germline. The CDR3 has 14 amino acids. The ends were cut back, 0 bases at V and 3 bases at J, with 10 bases in the middle. The CDR3 DNA reads as TGTGCCAGCAGCGTAGGTCAGGCTAACTACGAGCAGTACTTC. As protein: CASSVGQANYEQYF.

This clone is a singleton in its sample. This chain links TRBV5-1 with TRBJ2-1; 8 nucleotides match TRBD2. CDR1 is SGHRS, CDR2 YFSETQ, per germline. With 0 bases clipped from V and 8 bases from J, the junction kept 19 bases outside the gene matches. The CDR3 loop spans 19 amino acids. This CDR3 reads CASSLALGRLAGMPYEQFF. The DNA for the CDR3 is TGCGCCAGCAGCTTGGCCCTCGGAAGGTTAGCGGGGATGCCATATGAGCAGTTCTTC.